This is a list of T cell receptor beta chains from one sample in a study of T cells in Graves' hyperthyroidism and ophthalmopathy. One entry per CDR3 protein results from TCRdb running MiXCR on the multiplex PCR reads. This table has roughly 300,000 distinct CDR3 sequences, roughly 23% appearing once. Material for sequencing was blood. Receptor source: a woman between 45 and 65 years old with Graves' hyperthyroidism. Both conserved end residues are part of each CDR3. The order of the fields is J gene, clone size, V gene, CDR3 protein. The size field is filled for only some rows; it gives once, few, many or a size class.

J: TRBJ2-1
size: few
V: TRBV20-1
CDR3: CSAIIGQGGANEQFF

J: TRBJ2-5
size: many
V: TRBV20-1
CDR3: CSARDQGRRETQYF

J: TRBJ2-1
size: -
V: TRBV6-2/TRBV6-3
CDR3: CASSPTPSDSYNEQFF

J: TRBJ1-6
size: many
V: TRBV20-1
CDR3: CSARDSGTPGSNSPLHF

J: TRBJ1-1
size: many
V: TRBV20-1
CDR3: CSARVVGAGTEAFF

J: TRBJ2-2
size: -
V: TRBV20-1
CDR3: CSARDRGRDTGELFF

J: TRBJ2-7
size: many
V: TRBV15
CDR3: CATSRDLTAYEQYF

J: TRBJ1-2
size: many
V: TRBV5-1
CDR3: CASSGGQGAGGYTF

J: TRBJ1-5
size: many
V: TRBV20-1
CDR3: CSALQGAGNQPQHF

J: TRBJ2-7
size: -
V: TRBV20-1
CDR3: CSASDRRHEQYF

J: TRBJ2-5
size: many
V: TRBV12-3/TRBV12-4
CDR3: CASSPPGIAGGNRETQYF

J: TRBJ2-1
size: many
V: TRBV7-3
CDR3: CASSPREAGSYNEQFF

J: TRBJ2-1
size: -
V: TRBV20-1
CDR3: CSARTSGSSYNEQFF

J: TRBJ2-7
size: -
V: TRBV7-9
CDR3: CASSFGTSGRALENEQYF

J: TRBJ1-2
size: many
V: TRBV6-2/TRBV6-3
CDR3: CASSYSTGPNYGYTF

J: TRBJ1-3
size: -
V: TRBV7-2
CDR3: CASSLDRGAGNTIYF

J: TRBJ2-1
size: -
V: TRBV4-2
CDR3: CASSQGTTRGEQFF

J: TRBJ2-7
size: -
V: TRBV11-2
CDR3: CASSRLAGGSHEQYF

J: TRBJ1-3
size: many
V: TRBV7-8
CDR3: CASSLGSQSSGNTIYF

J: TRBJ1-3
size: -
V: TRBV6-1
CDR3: CASSTSGNTIYF

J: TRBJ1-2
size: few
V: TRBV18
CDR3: CASSPPRGTNYGYTF

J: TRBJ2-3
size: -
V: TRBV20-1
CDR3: CSARERDRDTDTQYF

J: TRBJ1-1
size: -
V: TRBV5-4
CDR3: CASRQQGSANTEAFF

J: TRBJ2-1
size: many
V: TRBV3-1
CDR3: CASSQDSGGVGQFF

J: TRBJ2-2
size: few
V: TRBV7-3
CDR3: CASSLEGSGRNTGELFF

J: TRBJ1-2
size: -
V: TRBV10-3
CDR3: CAVDRGGMNGYTF

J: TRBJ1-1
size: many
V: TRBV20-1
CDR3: CSARDAGYEAFF

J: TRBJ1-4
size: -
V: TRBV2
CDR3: CATRRQPYEKLFF

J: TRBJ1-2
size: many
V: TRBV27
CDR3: CASSLKPGTGPIYGYTF

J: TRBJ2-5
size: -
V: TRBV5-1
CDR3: CASSLVTGGNTETQYF

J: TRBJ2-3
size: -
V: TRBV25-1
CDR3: CASSEAGTDTQYF

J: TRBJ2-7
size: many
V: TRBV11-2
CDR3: CASSFGLADYEQYF

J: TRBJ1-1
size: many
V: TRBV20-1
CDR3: CSAGTSNTEAFF

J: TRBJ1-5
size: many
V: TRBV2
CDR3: CASRRGLGPGNQPQHF

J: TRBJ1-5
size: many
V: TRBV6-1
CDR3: CASSPGTDSNQPQHF

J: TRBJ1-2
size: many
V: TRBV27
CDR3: CASSLSGTAYYGYTF

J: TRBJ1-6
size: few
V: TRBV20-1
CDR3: CSARGGTGGGGSPLHF